The 2 T cell receptor beta chains below all came from one sample that was sequenced in a study of blood T cells in healthy people across ages. With a J-beta primer mix and a sample-barcoded 5' primer, a second PCR ran about 7 to 12 cycles. Using its own MiXCR run on the 5' RACE reads, TCRdb lists one record per CDR3 protein. The table lists around 780,000 distinct CDR3 sequences, around three fifths of them singletons, with 20% to 30% in the top ten. Sequencing was done on a sample of blood. The receptors shown here come from a man aged 40-49 years in good health.

The chain combines TRBV27 with TRBJ2-1; 8 bases align to TRBD2. V lost 1 base to trimming and J lost 4 bases; unmatched junction nucleotides: 12. This CDR3 spans 18 amino acids. From germline, CDR1 is MNHEY and CDR2 SMNVEV (reference sequence). The CDR3 loop reads CASSLFTPSREGYNEQFF. CDR3 in DNA: TGTGCCAGCAGTTTATTCACTCCTTCTCGGGAGGGATACAATGAGCAGTTCTTC.

This clonotype occurred a few times. J is TRBJ2-1 and V is TRBV7-3; 7 bases are shared with TRBD2. Germline V gives CDR1 SGHTA, CDR2 FQGTGA. The CDR3 runs 16 residues. V shed 5 bases and J 3 bases; nucleotides not matched to a gene: 10. CDR3 in amino acids: CASSHEGWGGYNEQFF. The CDR3 DNA reads TGTGCCAGCAGCCACGAGGGATGGGGGGGCTACAATGAGCAGTTCTTC.